This note documents a single T cell receptor (beta chain) sequence. Per the study methods: Estimates of nucleated cell counts were drawn from the amplification of reference gene primers. Produced via immunoSEQ multiplex PCR; TCRdb's table is partial and in-frame only. From that table come the V and J calls and clone size; the DNA was used to work out D and trimming. The table includes 200,000 to 250,000 clones, roughly 84% detected once. The V end lost 5 bases, the J end lost 0 bases, and 11 bases lay between the germline ends. CDR1 and CDR2 from the germline V gene are MNHEY and SMNVEV (reference sequence). This CDR3 has 15 amino acids. This sample was taken from a study of blood T cell repertoires in COVID-19. Study-level background: Samples taken during acute and convalescent COVID-19 were collected in the United States, Italy and Spain. T cells, B-cell-depleted T cells, or PBMCs supplied cDNA or gDNA.

The chain couples TRBV27 to TRBJ2-1, with D tentatively TRBD1 (5 bases). The receptor comes from an elderly woman with active or convalescent COVID-19. The sequenced sample was peripheral blood. The CDR3 nucleotides read TGTGCCAGCAGTACCCGACAGTCCTCCTACAATGAGCAGTTCTTC. As protein: CASSTRQSSYNEQFF.